The 30 T cell receptor beta chains given below trace back to one sample, sequenced in a study of radiation and T cells in renal cell carcinoma. Time point given: blood 4 weeks post-SBRT, at nephrectomy. Noted treatment: 15 Gy SBRT to primary tumor, nephrectomy 4 weeks later. Profiled with immunoSEQ multiplex PCR; TCRdb holds only in-frame clones, not every one. The data contain 150,000 or so clones, roughly 90% of them singletons. The sequencing here drew on blood, taken from a patient whose treatment included radiotherapy and nephrectomy. The receptors were gathered from a woman between 50 and 59 years old with renal cell carcinoma.

The chain links TRBV29-1 to TRBJ2-1; 10 bases agree with TRBD2. This CDR3 has 14 amino acids. The trim removed 5 bases at V and 3 bases at J, leaving 4 bases unmatched. Germline V CDR1 and CDR2: SQVTM, ANQGSEA. The CDR3 DNA reads TGCAGCGTTAAGCGGGGGGGTTACTACAATGAGCAGTTCTTC. Translation: CSVKRGGYYNEQFF.

The rearrangement uses TRBV18 and TRBJ2-3; D gene uncertain. Germline V gene sequence: CDR1 KGHSH, CDR2 LQKENI. The length of the CDR3 is 12 residues. Trimming pared 3 bases from V and 4 bases from J, leaving 5 bases between. The CDR3: CASSPWADTQYF. The CDR3 nucleotides are TGTGCCAGCTCACCGTGGGCAGATACGCAGTATTTT.

The genes are TRBV9 and TRBJ1-2, with D perhaps matching TRBD1 (5 bases). The CDR3 spans 14 residues. V lost 3 bases and J lost 3, with 12 bases in between. In germline, CDR1 is SGDLS, CDR2 YYNGEE. CDR3 in DNA: TGTGCCAGCAGCGATCAGACAGCGTACTATGGCTACACCTTC. Its translation: CASSDQTAYYGYTF.

This chain uses TRBV6-6 with TRBJ2-7; D gene unclear. Germline assignment: CDR1 MNHNY and CDR2 SVGAGI (reference sequence). This CDR3 has 11 amino acids. Trimming stripped 8 bases from V and 3 bases from J, with 8 bases between. CDR3 nucleotide sequence: TGTGCCAGCCTCACAGACTACGAGCAGTACTTC. Protein product: CASLTDYEQYF.

CDR3 protein: CASSLGTDYNEQFF. CDR3 nucleotide sequence: TGCGCCAGCAGCTTGGGGACAGATTACAATGAGCAGTTCTTC. The chain joins TRBV5-1 to TRBJ2-1; D possibly corresponds to TRBD1 (6 bases). The CDR3 consists of 14 residues. Trimming took 0 bases from V and 4 from J, leaving 8 bases between them. Germline V CDR1 and CDR2: SGHRS, YFSETQ.

The chain carries TRBV7-2 and TRBJ2-7, with TRBD2 matching over 7 bases. This CDR3 contains 14 residues. CDR1 SGHTA and CDR2 FQGNSA come from the germline V gene. J gave up 6 bases and V 1 base, and 6 bases lay outside the gene matches. For the CDR3, the DNA is TGTGCCAGCAGCTTAGGAAGCGGGGACCTCGAGCAGTACTTC. This encodes CASSLGSGDLEQYF.

The count of this clone is one. The V gene is TRBV9, the J gene TRBJ1-1; D gene ambiguous. Trimming shortened V by 2 bases and J by 3 bases, and 8 bases separated the two germline ends. CDR3 length: 13 amino acids. Looked up from germline, CDR1 is SGDLS and CDR2 is YYNGEE. In nucleotides, the CDR3 is TGTGCCAGCAGCGTGGGCTCGGACACTGAAGCTTTCTTT. It codes for CASSVGSDTEAFF. The full variable domain, in which reference TRBV9 and TRBJ1-1 provide the parts outside the CDR3, is DSGVTQTPKHLITATGQRVTLRCSPRSGDLSVYWYQQSLDQGLQFLIQYYNGEERAKGNILERFSAQQFPDLHSELNLSSLELGDSALYFCASSVGSDTEAFFGQGTRLTVV.

The CDR3 loop is CASSISAGRSTGELFF. As DNA, the CDR3 is TGTGCCAGTAGTATCTCGGCGGGGAGGAGCACCGGGGAGCTGTTTTTT. V usage is TRBV19 and J usage is TRBJ2-2; a weak D match, TRBD2 (6 bases). V was pared by 3 bases and J by 4 bases, with 15 bases between. Germline values: CDR1 LNHDA, CDR2 SQIVND (reference sequence). This CDR3 contains 16 residues. The full variable domain, its missing parts supplied by reference TRBV19 and TRBJ2-2, is DGGITQSPKYLFRKEGQNVTLSCEQNLNHDAMYWYRQDPGQGLRLIYYSQIVNDFQKGDIAEGYSVSREKKESFPLTVTSAQKNPTAFYLCASSISAGRSTGELFFGEGSRLTVL.

This clone was detected only once. The same CDR3 can be traced to other DNA sequences in this sample. CDR3 in DNA: TGCGCCAGCAGCTTTGGGACCGCTAACTATGGCTACACCTTC. Translation gives CASSFGTANYGYTF. The chain has TRBV5-1 and TRBJ1-2; perhaps TRBD1 as D (5 bases). The CDR3 is 14 residues long. CDR1 and CDR2 from the germline V gene are SGHRS and YFSETQ. V lost 2 bases and J 0 bases, leaving 8 bases between the germline ends.

The chain couples TRBV30 to TRBJ1-4, with 10 bases fitting TRBD1. This CDR3 region has 14 residues. Trimming cost V 0 bases and J 6 bases; bases outside gene matches: 1. Germline V gene data show CDR1 as GTSNPN and CDR2 as SVGIG (reference sequence). In DNA, the CDR3 is TGTGCCTGGAGTGTAGGGACAGGGGATGAAAAACTGTTTTTT. It codes for CAWSVGTGDEKLFF.

V is TRBV7-9 and J is TRBJ1-1; D is ambiguous. The germline CDR1 and CDR2 sequences are SEHNR and FQNEAQ (reference sequence). V was pared by 3 bases and J by 8 bases, with 13 bases between. CDR3 length equals 13 residues. CDR3 sequence (DNA): TGTGCCAGCAGCTTCGAACCCAGCTCCGAAGCTTTCTTT. This translates into CASSFEPSSEAFF.

The genes are TRBV9 and TRBJ1-1, with D possibly matching TRBD1 (6 bases). The ends were cut back, 0 bases at V and 4 bases at J, with 10 bases in the middle. The CDR3 has 14 residues. Germline values: CDR1 SGDLS, CDR2 YYNGEE. The DNA for the CDR3 is TGTGCCAGCAGCGTAGTGGGGGCGGGCACTGAAGCTTTCTTT. Translated: CASSVVGAGTEAFF.

The chain links TRBV7-2 to TRBJ1-1; D ambiguous. CDR1 is SGHTA, CDR2 FQGNSA, per germline. The CDR3 is 15 residues long. V was cut by 1 base and J by 2 bases, with 11 bases left in between. The CDR3 loop is CASSLEAGANTEAFF. For the CDR3, the DNA is TGTGCCAGCAGCTTAGAAGCAGGAGCCAACACTGAAGCTTTCTTT.

This clone came up a few times. CDR3 in DNA: TGTGCCAGCAAGGCTGCCTACGAGCAGTACTTC. This encodes CASKAAYEQYF. The chain joins TRBV2 to TRBJ2-7, with no clear D. Trimming stripped 7 bases from V and 2 bases from J, with 6 bases between. The germline gives CDR1 SNHLY, CDR2 FYNNEI. The CDR3 is 11 amino acids.

CDR3 nucleotide sequence: TGTGCCATCAGAACAAGGACTAGCACAGATACGCAGTATTTT. It is translated as CAIRTRTSTDTQYF. The chain has TRBV10-3 and TRBJ2-3, with D possibly TRBD2 on 5 matching bases. This CDR3 has 14 residues. Trimming took off 6 bases at V and 0 bases at J, with 10 bases between the two ends. Germline lookup yields CDR1 ENHRY and CDR2 SYGVKD.

The chain uses TRBV1 and TRBJ2-3; the D call TRBD2 from the table was never checked on the DNA. TRBV1 is recorded as a pseudogene. The CDR3 is made up of 17 amino acids. DNA of the CDR3: TGCACCAGCAGCCAATCCCCTAGCGGGGTTAACACAGATACGCAGTATTTT. As protein: CTSSQSPSGVNTDTQYF.

V and J are TRBV9 and TRBJ2-5, with no clear D. V dropped 4 bases and J dropped 1 base, with 11 bases sitting between them. CDR1 and CDR2 (germline): SGDLS, YYNGEE. The CDR3 extends over 14 amino acids. CDR3 amino acids: CASSSSGFQETQYF. The DNA for the CDR3 is TGTGCCAGCAGCTCCTCCGGCTTCCAAGAGACCCAGTACTTC.

The CDR3: CASSLDRVGGYTF. The CDR3 coding sequence is TGTGCCAGCAGCTTGGACAGGGTGGGTGGCTACACCTTC. The V and J genes are TRBV7-2 and TRBJ1-2; 8 bases are shared with TRBD1. CDR3 length: 13 residues. J lost 7 bases, V lost 3 bases, and 4 bases had no gene match. Germline CDR1 is SGHTA and CDR2 is FQGNSA.

The chain carries TRBV6-5 and TRBJ2-7, with 8 positions matching TRBD1. Per the germline V gene, CDR1 is MNHEY and CDR2 is SVGAGI. After removal of 2 bases from V and 1 base from J, the junction contained 4 bases not matched to a gene. There are 15 residues in the CDR3. The CDR3 nucleotides are TGTGCCAGCAGTTACGGACAGGGTCCATCCTACGAGCAGTACTTC. Its protein is CASSYGQGPSYEQYF.

V usage is TRBV5-4 and J usage is TRBJ1-1, with D possibly being TRBD1 (5 bases). The germline gives CDR1 SGHNT, CDR2 YYREEE (reference sequence). Trimming took off 5 bases at V and 5 bases at J, with 19 bases between the two ends. This CDR3 is 15 amino acids long. In DNA form, the CDR3 reads TGTGCCAGCAGTAGGGGCCTACTTATCGGGACTGAAGCTTTCTTT. Translating it yields CASSRGLLIGTEAFF.

The chain carries TRBV19 and TRBJ1-2, with D possibly matching TRBD1 (5 bases). The CDR3 is 14 residues long. Trimming removed 9 bases at V and 6 bases at J, with 20 bases between. Germline loops: CDR1 LNHDA, CDR2 SQIVND (reference sequence). The CDR3 nucleotides are TGTGCCAGAGGAAAGACAGTGCATCGTGATGGCTACACCTTC. Translating gives CARGKTVHRDGYTF.

V gene TRBV2 combines with J gene TRBJ2-3, with a weak D call TRBD2 (5 bases). Germline V CDR1 and CDR2: SNHLY, FYNNEI. This CDR3 contains 15 residues. The V end lost 8 bases, the J end lost 6 bases, and 21 bases lay between the germline ends. The CDR3 DNA reads TGTGCCAGCCGCCCCCCCGGGCTCACGGGGGATACGCAGTATTTT. Translated, it gives CASRPPGLTGDTQYF.

This rearrangement joins TRBV5-1 to TRBJ1-1; D remains unclear. Germline V CDR1 and CDR2: SGHRS, YFSETQ. The CDR3 runs to 13 residues. V was clipped by 1 base and J by 1 base, with 5 bases between them. As DNA, the CDR3 is TGCGCCAGCAGCTTGAGGACGAACACTGAAGCTTTCTTT. It is translated as CASSLRTNTEAFF.

J is TRBJ2-6 and V is TRBV7-9; D may match TRBD1 or TRBD2 (5 bases each). V was cut by 1 base and J by 0 bases, with 13 bases left in between. The CDR3 has 18 amino acids. The germline gives CDR1 SEHNR, CDR2 FQNEAQ (reference sequence). The CDR3 loop is CASSLGWAGSSGANVLTF. The DNA for the CDR3 is TGTGCCAGCAGCTTAGGCTGGGCAGGGAGCTCTGGGGCCAACGTCCTGACTTTC. The full variable domain, with the rest looked up from reference TRBV7-9 and TRBJ2-6, is DTGVSQNPRHKITKRGQNVTFRCDPISEHNRLYWYRQTLGQGPEFLTYFQNEAQLEKSRLLSDRFSAERPKGSFSTLEIQRTEQGDSAMYLCASSLGWAGSSGANVLTFGAGSRLTVL.

V usage is TRBV7-8 and J usage is TRBJ2-1; D call uncertain. The CDR3 runs to 12 residues. V gave up 5 bases and J gave up 10 bases, with 12 bases separating them. From germline, CDR1 is SGHVS and CDR2 FQNEAQ. CDR3 coding DNA: TGTGCCAGCAGCGTCCCGGCGCCCGAGCAGTTCTTC. Translation gives CASSVPAPEQFF.

The V call is TRBV5-1, the J call TRBJ2-3, with D unclear. Trimming took 2 bases from V and 3 from J, leaving 16 bases between them. The germline CDR1 and CDR2 sequences are SGHRS and YFSETQ. The CDR3 has 16 amino acids. Written as DNA, the CDR3 is TGCGCCAGCAGCTTTCGGCGGCCAGGTACGACAGATACGCAGTATTTT. Protein: CASSFRRPGTTDTQYF.

The rearrangement joins TRBV6-1 to TRBJ2-7; D is undetermined. CDR3 length: 15 residues. The V and J ends lost 4 bases and 5 bases respectively, with 18 bases between them. Germline V CDR1 and CDR2: MNHNS, SASEGT. CDR3 sequence (DNA): TGTGCCAGCAGTGGGGCCGACGGCGTTTCGGACGAGCAGTACTTC. Protein sequence: CASSGADGVSDEQYF.

This clone was counted once. The junction departs from the called germline gene at one end, perhaps through a read error. The rearrangement uses TRBV7-6 and TRBJ2-7; 7 bases agree with TRBD1. CDR1 is SGHVS and CDR2 is FNYEAQ in the germline V gene. This CDR3 comprises 15 residues. CDR3 nucleotide sequence: TGTGCTAGCAGCCCCTTGACAGGGACGGCCTACGAGCAGTACTTC. Translating it yields CASSPLTGTAYEQYF.

The rearrangement joins TRBV6-6 to TRBJ2-3; 11 bases match TRBD1. V lost 7 bases, J lost 5 bases, and 5 bases stayed unmatched. The CDR3 spans 14 residues. CDR1 MNHNY and CDR2 SVGAGI come from the germline V gene (reference sequence). CDR3 loop: CASTLGQGVDTQYF. Written as DNA, the CDR3 is TGTGCCAGCACCTTGGGACAGGGGGTAGATACGCAGTATTTT.

The rearrangement uses TRBV5-6 and TRBJ1-5, with 9 bases matching TRBD1. The CDR3 is 15 amino acids. V lost 2 bases, J lost 3 bases, and 3 bases stayed unmatched. Germline CDR1 reads SGHDT; CDR2 reads YYEEEE. The CDR3 nucleotides are TGTGCCAGCAGCTTAGGGACAGGGACCAATCAGCCCCAGCATTTT. Its translation: CASSLGTGTNQPQHF. The variable domain in full, with the rest retrieved from reference TRBV5-6 and TRBJ1-5, is DAGVTQSPTHLIKTRGQQVTLRCSPKSGHDTVSWYQQALGQGPQFIFQYYEEEERQRGNFPDRFSGHQFPNYSSELNVNALLLGDSALYLCASSLGTGTNQPQHFGDGTRLSIL.